The TCR beta chain described here comes from a study of cytomegalovirus exposure and HLA in healthy donors. Whole-study findings and limits: Segments of the TCR beta V type were, in most cases, productive about 87% or about 30% of the time in an earlier analysis. Near-uniform donor sequencing depth was presumed by presence/absence analyses. According to the study, roughly 180 TCR beta chains were cytomegalovirus-associated.

With regard to this clone: The antigen remains undetermined.

This CDR3 has 15 residues. Germline CDR1 SGHNT, CDR2 YYREEE (reference sequence). The V segment lost 4 bases and the J segment 0 bases; nucleotides outside the gene matches: 6. PCR amplification relied on 60 Vbeta primers (plus 13 Jbeta primers). Sequenced by immunoSEQ multiplex PCR; TCRdb stores in-frame clones only, minus some. The table lists around 200,000 clones, approximately 85% of them singletons. The sample comprised PBMCs. The receptor was isolated from a woman aged 45-65 years in good health and CMV-seronegative. The chain has TRBV5-4 and TRBJ2-7; 8 bases line up with TRBD2. The CDR3: CASSLVAGISYEQYF. The CDR3 DNA reads TGTGCCAGCAGCCTCGTAGCGGGGATCTCCTACGAGCAGTACTTC.